Presented here are 13 T cell receptor beta chains from one specimen sequenced in a study of low-dose radiotherapy and immunotherapy resistance in tumors. The time point is: before trial treatment. First-strand cDNA relied on TRAV- and TRBV-specific primers spanning alpha and beta chains. It was with a constant-region primer and a V-primer adapter that TCRs were amplified over 20 PCR cycles. TCRdb called the reads again in MiXCR, with one record for every CDR3 protein. The sample includes around 69,000 distinct CDR3 sequences, more than 25% of them seen just once. Sample: PBMCs, taken before treatment. These receptors came from a female donor with ovarian cancer.

The chain uses TRBV28 and TRBJ2-3; D is possibly TRBD1 (6 bases). From germline, CDR1 is MDHEN and CDR2 SYDVKM. The CDR3 has 15 amino acids. Trimming stripped 7 bases from V and 0 bases from J, with 14 bases between. The CDR3 coding sequence is TGTGCCAGCAATAAGCAGGGGAGTAGCACAGATACGCAGTATTTT. Protein: CASNKQGSSTDTQYF.

This clonotype showed up many times. V and J are TRBV11-2 and TRBJ2-7; D is uncertain. The length of the CDR3 is 13 residues. Trimming pared 1 base from V and 7 bases from J, leaving 11 bases between. The germline V gene encodes CDR1 SGHAT and CDR2 FQNNGV. CDR3 bases: TGTGCCAGCAGCTTAGGACGGACCTCTGAGCAGTACTTC. Encoded protein: CASSLGRTSEQYF.

V usage is TRBV3-1 and J usage is TRBJ1-5; D remains unclear. Trimming removed 2 bases at V and 2 bases at J, with 10 bases between. Germline loops: CDR1 LGHDT, CDR2 YNNKEL (reference sequence). The CDR3 is made up of 15 amino acids. Here the CDR3 DNA reads TGTGCCAGCAGCCAAATGGGCCGGGGCAATCAGCCCCAGCATTTT. Amino acid sequence: CASSQMGRGNQPQHF.

This clonotype was seen many times. This chain uses TRBV20-1 with TRBJ1-3; D is unresolved. Germline assignment: CDR1 DFQATT and CDR2 SNEGSKA (reference sequence). This CDR3 region has 14 residues. Trimming took 5 bases from V and 0 from J, leaving 11 bases between them. The CDR3 DNA reads as TGCAGTGCTCCGGGCTCCGGCTCTGGAAACACCATATATTTT. It codes for CSAPGSGSGNTIYF.

On this clonotype: A read error likely explains this, since a far larger clone differs by one base. The chain recombines TRBV5-1 with TRBJ2-5; TRBD2 agrees at 10 bases. The CDR3 consists of 16 residues. The germline CDR1 and CDR2 sequences are SGHRS and YFSETQ. The CDR3 region has the DNA TGTGCCAGCAGCCAACGGACTAGCGGAAGCCAAGAGACCCCGTACTTC. Translating gives CASSQRTSGSQETPYF.

With respect to this clonotype: A far larger clone is one base from this, pointing to a likely read error. The J gene is TRBJ2-4, the V gene TRBV11-2; 10 bases align to TRBD2. Trimming removed 4 bases from V and 13 bases from J; junction bases left unmatched: 13. CDR3 length: 15 residues. Germline V gene data show CDR1 as SGHAT and CDR2 as FQNNGV. The CDR3 DNA follows: TGTGCCAGCAGCTCCCTCAGCGGGAGGGCCGATGAGCAGTACTTC. Its protein is CASSSLSGRADEQYF.

This clonotype was seen a handful of times. The chain joins TRBV5-1 to TRBJ2-6, with TRBD1 identical over 11 bases. V lost 4 bases, J lost 2 bases, and 8 bases stayed unmatched. The germline gives CDR1 SGHRS, CDR2 YFSETQ. The length of the CDR3 is 18 residues. CDR3 in amino acids: CASSANGQGAAGANVLTF. CDR3 DNA sequence: TGCGCCAGCAGCGCTAACGGACAGGGGGCGGCTGGGGCCAACGTCCTGACTTTC.

This sequence joins TRBV3-1 and TRBJ2-7; D is unclear. The germline V and J ends were trimmed by 2 bases and 5 bases, with 16 bases remaining between them. This CDR3 has 15 amino acids. The germline CDR1 and CDR2 sequences are LGHDT and YNNKEL (reference sequence). CDR3 DNA sequence: TGTGCCAGCAGCCAAATGGAACAGAAAAACCACGAGCAGTACTTC. Translated, it gives CASSQMEQKNHEQYF.

This clonotype has a count of ten or more. The junction does not match germline at one end; this may be a read error. The rearrangement uses TRBV5-1 and TRBJ1-6; TRBD1 is a possible D gene (5 bases). CDR1 and CDR2 (germline): SGHRS, YFSETQ. This CDR3 is 15 amino acids long. DNA of the CDR3: TGTGCCAGCAGCCTCATCCCTAGGGGTAATTCACCCCTCCACTTT. Translated: CASSLIPRGNSPLHF.

The rearrangement links TRBV5-1 to TRBJ2-7; 9 bases line up with TRBD1. Trimming at V came to 0 bases and at J to 5 bases, leaving 6 bases not matched to a gene. Per germline, CDR1 SGHRS and CDR2 YFSETQ. This CDR3 spans 15 amino acids. The chain's CDR3 is CASSLDTGGRDEQYF. The CDR3 DNA reads as TGCGCCAGCAGCTTGGATACAGGGGGCCGAGACGAGCAGTACTTC.

Sample share makes this clonotype medium-sized (0.01 to 0.1%). The CDR3 DNA sequence: TGTGCCAGCAGTCTTCAGGGCACTGAAGCTTTCTTT. Protein product: CASSLQGTEAFF. J is TRBJ1-1 and V is TRBV28, with a weak D call TRBD1 (5 bases). The CDR3 sequence is 12 residues long. Germline values: CDR1 MDHEN, CDR2 SYDVKM. V lost 5 bases, J lost 4 bases, and 8 bases lay in between.

This clonotype was seen at least ten times. The chain joins TRBV20-1 to TRBJ2-3; 7 bases map to TRBD2. Trimming cost V 3 bases and J 5 bases; bases outside gene matches: 11. Germline lookup yields CDR1 DFQATT and CDR2 SNEGSKA (reference sequence). The CDR3 consists of 15 residues. The CDR3 coding sequence is TGCAGTGCTAGGTTGGCGGGAGCGATCCAAGATACGCAGTATTTT. Residues: CSARLAGAIQDTQYF.

The sample holds many counts of this clonotype. The chain has TRBV19 and TRBJ1-2; 7 bases fit TRBD1. The CDR3 is made up of 16 amino acids. V shed 7 bases and J 2 bases; nucleotides not matched to a gene: 13. The germline CDR1 and CDR2 sequences are LNHDA and SQIVND (reference sequence). CDR3 in amino acids: CASNLMAGTANYGYTF. DNA of the CDR3: TGTGCCAGTAATCTAATGGCAGGGACAGCGAACTATGGCTACACCTTC.